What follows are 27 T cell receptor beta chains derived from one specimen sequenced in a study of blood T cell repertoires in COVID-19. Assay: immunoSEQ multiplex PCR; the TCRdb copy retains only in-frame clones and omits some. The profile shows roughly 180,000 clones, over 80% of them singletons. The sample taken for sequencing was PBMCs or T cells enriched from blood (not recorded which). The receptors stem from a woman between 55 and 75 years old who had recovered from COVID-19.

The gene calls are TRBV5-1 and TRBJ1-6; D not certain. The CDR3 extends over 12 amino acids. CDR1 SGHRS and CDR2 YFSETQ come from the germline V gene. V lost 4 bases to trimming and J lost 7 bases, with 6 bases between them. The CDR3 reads CASSELNSPLHF. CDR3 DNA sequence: TGCGCCAGCAGCGAGTTAAATTCACCCCTCCACTTT.

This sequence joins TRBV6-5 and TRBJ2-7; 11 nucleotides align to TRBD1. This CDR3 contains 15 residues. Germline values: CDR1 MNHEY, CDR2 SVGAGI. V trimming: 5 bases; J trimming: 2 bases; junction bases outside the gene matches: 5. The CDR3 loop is CASSPRTGGTYEQYF. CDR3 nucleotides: TGTGCCAGCAGTCCACGGACAGGGGGCACCTACGAGCAGTACTTC.

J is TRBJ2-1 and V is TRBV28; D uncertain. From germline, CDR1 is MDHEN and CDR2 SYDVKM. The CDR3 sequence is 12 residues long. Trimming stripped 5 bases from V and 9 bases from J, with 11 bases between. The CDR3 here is CASSVSPGEQFF. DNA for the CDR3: TGTGCCAGCAGTGTAAGCCCGGGTGAGCAGTTCTTC.

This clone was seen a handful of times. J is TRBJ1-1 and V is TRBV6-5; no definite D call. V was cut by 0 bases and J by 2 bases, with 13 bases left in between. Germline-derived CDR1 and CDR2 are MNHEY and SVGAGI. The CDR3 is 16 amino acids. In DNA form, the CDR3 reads TGTGCCAGCAGTTACTCAATCCAGGTTGGAAACACTGAAGCTTTCTTT. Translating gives CASSYSIQVGNTEAFF.

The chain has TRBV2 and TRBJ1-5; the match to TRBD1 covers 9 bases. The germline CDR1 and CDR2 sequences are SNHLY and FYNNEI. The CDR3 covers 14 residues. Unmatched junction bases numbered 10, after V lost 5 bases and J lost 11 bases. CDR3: CASSPGQGFSSQHF. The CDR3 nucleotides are TGTGCCAGCAGTCCGGGACAGGGTTTCTCTTCCCAGCATTTT.

The CDR3 is CASSLGTGIDNEQFF. CDR3 coding DNA: TGTGCCAGCAGCCTGGGGACAGGTATAGACAATGAGCAGTTCTTC. The V and J genes are TRBV3-1 (or the pseudogene TRBV3-2) and TRBJ2-1, with 8 bases that match TRBD1. CDR1 LGHDT and CDR2 YNNKEL come from the germline V gene (reference sequence). The CDR3 is 15 residues long. J was trimmed by 5 bases and V by 4 bases; bases with no gene match: 7.

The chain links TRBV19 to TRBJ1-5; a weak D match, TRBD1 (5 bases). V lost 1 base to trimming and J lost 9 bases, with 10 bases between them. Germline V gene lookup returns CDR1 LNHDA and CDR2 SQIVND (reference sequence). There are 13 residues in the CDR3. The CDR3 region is CASSIGGETPQHF. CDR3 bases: TGTGCCAGTAGTATAGGGGGCGAAACGCCCCAGCATTTT.

CDR3 DNA: TGTGCCAGCACAGTTCGACTACCCACAGATACGCAGTATTTT. This gives the protein CASTVRLPTDTQYF. The chain recombines TRBV27 with TRBJ2-3; a weak D match, TRBD2 (5 bases). This CDR3 has 14 residues. The V gene's germline CDR1 is MNHEY and CDR2 SMNVEV (reference sequence). Trimming left V 7 bases short and J 2 bases short, with 13 bases between.

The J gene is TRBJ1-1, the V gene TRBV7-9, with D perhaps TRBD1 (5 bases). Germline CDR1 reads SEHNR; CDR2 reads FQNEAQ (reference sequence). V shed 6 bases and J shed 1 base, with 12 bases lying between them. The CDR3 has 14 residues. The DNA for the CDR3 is TGTGCCAGCAGGGGTGAAACAGGGAACACTGAAGCTTTCTTT. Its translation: CASRGETGNTEAFF.

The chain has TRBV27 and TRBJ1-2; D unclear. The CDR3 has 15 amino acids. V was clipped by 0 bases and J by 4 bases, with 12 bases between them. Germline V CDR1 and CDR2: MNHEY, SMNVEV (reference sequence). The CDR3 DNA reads TGTGCCAGCAGTTTATCATCGGGGTCGAGCTATGGCTACACCTTC. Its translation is CASSLSSGSSYGYTF.

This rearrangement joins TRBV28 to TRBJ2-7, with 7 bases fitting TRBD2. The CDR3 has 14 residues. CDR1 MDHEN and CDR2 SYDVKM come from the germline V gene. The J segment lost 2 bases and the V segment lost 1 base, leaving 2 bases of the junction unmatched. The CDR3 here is CASSLSAGAYEQYF. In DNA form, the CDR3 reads TGTGCCAGCAGTTTATCGGCGGGGGCCTACGAGCAGTACTTC.

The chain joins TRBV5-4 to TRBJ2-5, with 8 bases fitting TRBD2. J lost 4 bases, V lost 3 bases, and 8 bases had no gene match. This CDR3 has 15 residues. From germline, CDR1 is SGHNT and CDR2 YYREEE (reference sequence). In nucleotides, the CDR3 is TGTGCCAGCAGCTCAATTCTAGCGGGCTTAGAGACCCAGTACTTC. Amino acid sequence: CASSSILAGLETQYF.

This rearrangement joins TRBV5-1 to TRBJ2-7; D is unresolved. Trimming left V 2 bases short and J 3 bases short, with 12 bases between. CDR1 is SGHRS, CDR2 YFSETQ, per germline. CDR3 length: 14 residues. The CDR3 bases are TGCGCCAGCAGCTTAGGCCCCGGGTTCTACGAGCAGTACTTC. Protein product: CASSLGPGFYEQYF.

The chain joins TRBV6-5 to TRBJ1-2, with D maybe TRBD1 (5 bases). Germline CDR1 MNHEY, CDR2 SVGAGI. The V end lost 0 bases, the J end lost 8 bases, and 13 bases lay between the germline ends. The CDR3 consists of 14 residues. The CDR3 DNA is TGTGCCAGCAGTTACTCGAGGGGAGGGATCGGCTACACCTTC. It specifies CASSYSRGGIGYTF.

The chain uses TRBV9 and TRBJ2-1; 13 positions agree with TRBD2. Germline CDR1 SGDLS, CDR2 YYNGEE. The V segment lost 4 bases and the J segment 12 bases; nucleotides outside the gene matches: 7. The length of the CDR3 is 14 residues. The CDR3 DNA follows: TGTGCCAGCAGCCACGGACTAGCGGGAGATACGCAGTTCTTC. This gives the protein CASSHGLAGDTQFF.

CDR3 in DNA: TGTGCCAGTAGTACATCGGACAGCACTAACTATGGCTACACCTTC. It specifies CASSTSDSTNYGYTF. The chain has TRBV19 and TRBJ1-2; the D gene is possibly TRBD1 (6 bases). Per the germline V gene, CDR1 is LNHDA and CDR2 is SQIVND (reference sequence). V was pared by 4 bases and J by 0 bases, with 12 bases between. There are 15 residues in the CDR3.

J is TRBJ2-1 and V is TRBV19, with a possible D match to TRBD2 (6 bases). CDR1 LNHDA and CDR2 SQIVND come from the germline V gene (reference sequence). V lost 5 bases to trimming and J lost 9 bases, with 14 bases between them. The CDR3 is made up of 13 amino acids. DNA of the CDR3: TGTGCCAGTAGTCCAACCCGCGGGGCTGAGCAGTTCTTC. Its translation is CASSPTRGAEQFF.

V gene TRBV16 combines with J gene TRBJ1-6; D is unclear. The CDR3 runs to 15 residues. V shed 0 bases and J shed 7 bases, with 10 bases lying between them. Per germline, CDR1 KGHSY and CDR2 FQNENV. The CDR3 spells CASSQSSGTNSPLHF. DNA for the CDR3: TGTGCCAGCAGCCAATCGTCAGGTACCAATTCACCCCTCCACTTT. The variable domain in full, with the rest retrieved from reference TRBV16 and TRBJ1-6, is GEEVAQTPKHLVRGEGQKAKLYCAPIKGHSYVFWYQQVLKNEFKFLISFQNENVFDETGMPKERFSAKCLPNSPCSLEIQATKLEDSAVYFCASSQSSGTNSPLHFGNGTRLTVT.

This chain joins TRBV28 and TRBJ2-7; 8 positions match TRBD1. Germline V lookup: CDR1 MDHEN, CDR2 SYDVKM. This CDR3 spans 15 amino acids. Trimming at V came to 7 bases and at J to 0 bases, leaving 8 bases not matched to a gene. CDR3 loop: CASTTGQGSSYEQYF. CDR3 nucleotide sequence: TGTGCCAGCACCACTGGACAGGGAAGCTCCTACGAGCAGTACTTC.

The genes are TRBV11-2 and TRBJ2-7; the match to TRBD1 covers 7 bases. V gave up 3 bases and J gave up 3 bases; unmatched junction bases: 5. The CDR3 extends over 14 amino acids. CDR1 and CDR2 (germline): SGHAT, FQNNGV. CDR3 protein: CASSFGTAFYEQYF. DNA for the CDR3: TGTGCCAGCAGCTTCGGGACAGCCTTCTACGAGCAGTACTTC.

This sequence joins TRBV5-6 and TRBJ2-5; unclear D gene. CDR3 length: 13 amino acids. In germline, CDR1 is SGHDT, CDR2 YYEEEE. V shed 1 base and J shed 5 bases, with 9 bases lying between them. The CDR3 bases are TGTGCCAGCAGCTTGAACGTCAGGGAGACCCAGTACTTC. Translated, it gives CASSLNVRETQYF.

The CDR3 protein is CASQNGPDKHF. The CDR3 nucleotides are TGTGCCAGCCAGAATGGGCCCGATAAGCATTTT. The genes are TRBV19 and TRBJ1-5; D gene unclear. The CDR3 extends over 11 amino acids. The ends were cut back, 9 bases at V and 14 bases at J, with 17 bases in the middle. In germline, CDR1 is LNHDA, CDR2 SQIVND (reference sequence).

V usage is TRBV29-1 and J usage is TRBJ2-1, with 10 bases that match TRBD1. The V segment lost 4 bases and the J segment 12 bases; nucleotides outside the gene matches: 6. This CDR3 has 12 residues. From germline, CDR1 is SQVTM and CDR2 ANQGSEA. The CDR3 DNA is TGCAGCGTTGGAAGGACAGGGGGTGTGCAGTTCTTC. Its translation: CSVGRTGGVQFF.

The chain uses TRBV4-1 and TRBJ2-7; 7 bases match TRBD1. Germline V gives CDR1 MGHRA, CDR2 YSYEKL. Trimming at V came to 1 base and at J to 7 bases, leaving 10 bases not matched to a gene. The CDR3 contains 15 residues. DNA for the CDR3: TGCGCCAGCAGCCAAGCCCCGGACAGGAGGCGAGAGCAGTACTTC. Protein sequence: CASSQAPDRRREQYF.

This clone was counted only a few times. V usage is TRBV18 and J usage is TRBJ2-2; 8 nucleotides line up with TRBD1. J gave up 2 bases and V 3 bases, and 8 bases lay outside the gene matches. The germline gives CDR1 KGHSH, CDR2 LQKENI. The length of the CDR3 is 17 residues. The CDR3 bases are TGTGCCAGCTCACCTACCCGGGACAGGTCAAACACCGGGGAGCTGTTTTTT. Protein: CASSPTRDRSNTGELFF. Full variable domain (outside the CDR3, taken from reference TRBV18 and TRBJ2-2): NAGVMQNPRHLVRRRGQEARLRCSPMKGHSHVYWYRQLPEEGLKFMVYLQKENIIDESGMPKERFSAEFPKEGPSILRIQQVVRGDSAAYFCASSPTRDRSNTGELFFGEGSRLTVL.

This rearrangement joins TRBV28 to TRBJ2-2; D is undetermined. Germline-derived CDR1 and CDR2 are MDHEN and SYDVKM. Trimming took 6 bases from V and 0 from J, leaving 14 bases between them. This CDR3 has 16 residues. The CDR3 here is CASRVRSLANTGELFF. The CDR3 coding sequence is TGTGCCAGCAGGGTACGGTCACTCGCGAACACCGGGGAGCTGTTTTTT.

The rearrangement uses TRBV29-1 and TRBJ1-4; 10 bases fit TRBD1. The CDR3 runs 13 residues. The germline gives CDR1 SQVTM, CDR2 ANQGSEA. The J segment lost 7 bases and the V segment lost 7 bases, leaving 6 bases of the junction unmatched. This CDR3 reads CSAEGQGTEKLFF. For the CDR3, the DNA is TGCAGCGCCGAGGGACAGGGGACTGAAAAACTGTTTTTT.